The 17 T cell receptor beta chains below all came from one sample that was sequenced in a study of neurological immune-mediated disorders. TCRdb reanalysed the 5' RACE reads using MiXCR and keeps one entry per CDR3 protein. The sample lists 28,000 or so distinct CDR3 sequences, 9% to 15% occurring once. Sequencing was performed on PBMCs. Source of these receptors: a man in his sixties in good health.

The table lists this clonotype with a few counts. The chain combines TRBV10-3 with TRBJ2-2; possible D gene TRBD2, 6 bases. This CDR3 region has 17 residues. The V gene lost 8 bases and the J gene lost 4 bases, with 23 bases spanning the gap. CDR1 is ENHRY and CDR2 is SYGVKD in the germline V gene. The CDR3 protein is CAIYISPRDSGTGELFF. The CDR3 DNA reads as TGTGCCATCTATATTAGCCCCCGGGACTCGGGCACCGGGGAGCTGTTTTTT.

This clonotype has ten or more counts. V and J are TRBV20-1 and TRBJ1-1, with D possibly TRBD1 on 5 matching bases. Germline values: CDR1 DFQATT, CDR2 SNEGSKA (reference sequence). There are 14 residues in the CDR3. Trimming removed 8 bases from V and 1 base from J, with 17 bases in between. Here the CDR3 DNA reads TGCAGTCGATGGTGGGGACTTTCGAACACTGAAGCTTTCTTT. Its protein product is CSRWWGLSNTEAFF.

This clonotype was seen many times. The chain has TRBV20-1 and TRBJ1-6; D call uncertain. Germline CDR1 reads DFQATT; CDR2 reads SNEGSKA (reference sequence). V lost 5 bases, J lost 10 bases, and 18 bases lay in between. There are 14 residues in the CDR3. CDR3 loop: CSAADPVIGSPLHF. CDR3 DNA: TGCAGTGCTGCTGATCCAGTGATAGGGTCACCCCTCCACTTT.

This clonotype was counted many times. The V and J genes are TRBV20-1 and TRBJ2-1; 7 nucleotides align to TRBD1. Germline CDR1 DFQATT, CDR2 SNEGSKA (reference sequence). This CDR3 is 14 amino acids long. The J segment lost 5 bases and the V segment lost 0 bases, leaving 4 bases of the junction unmatched. CDR3 nucleotides: TGCAGTGCTAGAGACAACCAGGGGGACAATGAGCAGTTCTTC. It encodes CSARDNQGDNEQFF.

On this clonotype: Just one base apart from a much larger clone, this may be a read error. The gene calls are TRBV27 and TRBJ2-7; 9 bases are a match to TRBD2. There are 15 residues in the CDR3. The germline CDR1 and CDR2 sequences are MNHEY and SMNVEV (reference sequence). The CDR3 loop is CVSRKSGGPSYEQYF. CDR3 DNA: TGTGTCAGCAGGAAGAGCGGGGGGCCGTCCTACGAGCAGTACTTC.

This clonotype was counted at least ten times. The chain joins TRBV6-5 to TRBJ2-1; 11 bases are a match to TRBD2. Germline V gene sequence: CDR1 MNHEY, CDR2 SVGAGI. CDR3 size: 19 residues. The J segment lost 6 bases and the V segment lost 7 bases, leaving 20 bases of the junction unmatched. The CDR3 DNA is TGTGCCAGCAACTATCATCCCGAGGGGGGACTAGCGGCAACCAATGAGCAGTTCTTC. This encodes CASNYHPEGGLAATNEQFF.

This chain connects TRBV5-1 to TRBJ1-1; D ambiguous. V was pared by 0 bases and J by 5 bases, with 11 bases between. The CDR3 covers 14 residues. Germline V gene data show CDR1 as SGHRS and CDR2 as YFSETQ. This CDR3 reads CASSLESIGTEAFF. CDR3 in DNA: TGCGCCAGCAGCTTGGAAAGTATTGGGACTGAAGCTTTCTTT.

This clonotype was detected many times. The rearrangement joins TRBV7-2 to TRBJ2-1, with TRBD2 matching over 7 bases. Per germline, CDR1 SGHTA and CDR2 FQGNSA. This CDR3 contains 15 residues. Unmatched junction bases numbered 9, after V lost 7 bases and J lost 3 bases. CDR3 residues: CASTRYAGDYNEQFF. CDR3 nucleotide sequence: TGTGCCAGCACAAGGTACGCGGGAGACTACAATGAGCAGTTCTTC.

This clonotype was observed many times. The gene calls are TRBV20-1 and TRBJ2-5; possible D gene TRBD1, 5 bases. The CDR3 has 14 amino acids. The V and J ends lost 6 bases and 2 bases respectively, with 16 bases between them. Germline V gene data show CDR1 as DFQATT and CDR2 as SNEGSKA (reference sequence). The CDR3 is CSASDSLRQETQYF. The CDR3 bases are TGCAGTGCCTCAGACAGCTTGAGACAAGAGACCCAGTACTTC.

In its sample, this clonotype was seen many times. J is TRBJ2-7 and V is TRBV20-1; 8 bases are a match to TRBD1. J gave up 4 bases and V 3 bases, and 8 bases lay outside the gene matches. This CDR3 is 14 amino acids long. CDR1 DFQATT and CDR2 SNEGSKA come from the germline V gene (reference sequence). The CDR3 here is CSASEGQGTYEQYF. As DNA, the CDR3 is TGCAGTGCTAGCGAAGGACAGGGTACTTACGAGCAGTACTTC.

CDR3 in amino acids: CAISVRDRGINEQFF. The DNA for the CDR3 is TGTGCCATCAGTGTCCGGGACAGGGGGATCAATGAGCAGTTCTTC. This chain links TRBV10-3 with TRBJ2-1; 11 nucleotides align to TRBD1. From germline, CDR1 is ENHRY and CDR2 SYGVKD. V was pared by 4 bases and J by 6 bases, with 5 bases of the junction left unmatched. This CDR3 comprises 15 residues.

In this sample, this clonotype turned up many times. The genes are TRBV5-1 and TRBJ2-1, with D tentatively TRBD1 or TRBD2 (5 bases each). The CDR3 spans 15 residues. Trimming took 0 bases from V and 8 from J, leaving 15 bases between them. Germline-derived CDR1 and CDR2 are SGHRS and YFSETQ. CDR3 region: CASSLAGLEWDEQFF. The CDR3 nucleotides read TGCGCCAGCAGCTTGGCGGGGCTGGAGTGGGATGAGCAGTTCTTC. The complete variable domain, with remaining parts taken from reference TRBV5-1 and TRBJ2-1, reads KAGVTQTPRYLIKTRGQQVTLSCSPISGHRSVSWYQQTPGQGLQFLFEYFSETQRNKGNFPGRFSGRQFSNSRSEMNVSTLELGDSALYLCASSLAGLEWDEQFFGPGTRLTVL.

This clonotype was found many times. J is TRBJ2-1 and V is TRBV5-1; D might be TRBD2 (5 bases). This CDR3 spans 15 amino acids. Germline assignment: CDR1 SGHRS and CDR2 YFSETQ. Between the trimmed V and J ends, which lost 4 bases and 0 bases, there was a span of 11 bases. The CDR3 spells CASSRQRSSYNEQFF. Written as DNA, the CDR3 is TGCGCCAGCAGCCGTCAGCGGAGCTCCTACAATGAGCAGTTCTTC.

There are many counts of this clonotype. The V call is TRBV28, the J call TRBJ2-7, with a tentative D call TRBD2 (5 bases). Germline CDR1 MDHEN, CDR2 SYDVKM. The V end lost 6 bases, the J end lost 6 bases, and 21 bases lay between the germline ends. The CDR3 runs to 15 residues. CDR3 residues: CASRVTAGTRAEQYF. The CDR3, as DNA: TGTGCCAGCAGAGTAACGGCGGGCACCCGGGCCGAGCAGTACTTC.

The sample holds many counts of this clonotype. The chain has TRBV12-3 or TRBV12-4 and TRBJ2-1; D gene unclear. V lost 7 bases and J 4 bases, leaving 14 bases between the germline ends. CDR3 length: 14 residues. The CDR3 region has the DNA TGTGCCAGCACCTTCGGCCAGATTTACAATGAGCAGTTCTTC. Its translation: CASTFGQIYNEQFF.

By sample fraction, this clonotype is medium-sized. V gene TRBV20-1 combines with J gene TRBJ2-1; TRBD1 aligns across 7 bases. Germline assignment: CDR1 DFQATT and CDR2 SNEGSKA (reference sequence). The trim removed 5 bases at V and 7 bases at J, leaving 11 bases unmatched. The CDR3 is 14 residues long. The CDR3 loop reads CSADDRVRRNEQFF. DNA for the CDR3: TGCAGTGCTGACGACAGGGTCCGGCGAAATGAGCAGTTCTTC.

Judged by abundance, this clonotype is medium-sized (0.01 to 0.1%). V gene TRBV5-1 combines with J gene TRBJ1-5; D unresolved. Germline V gene data show CDR1 as SGHRS and CDR2 as YFSETQ. The CDR3 totals 13 residues. The ends were cut back, 0 bases at V and 7 bases at J, with 8 bases in the middle. The CDR3 DNA follows: TGCGCCAGCAGCTTGGAAGGATACCAGCCCCAGCATTTT. This translates into CASSLEGYQPQHF.